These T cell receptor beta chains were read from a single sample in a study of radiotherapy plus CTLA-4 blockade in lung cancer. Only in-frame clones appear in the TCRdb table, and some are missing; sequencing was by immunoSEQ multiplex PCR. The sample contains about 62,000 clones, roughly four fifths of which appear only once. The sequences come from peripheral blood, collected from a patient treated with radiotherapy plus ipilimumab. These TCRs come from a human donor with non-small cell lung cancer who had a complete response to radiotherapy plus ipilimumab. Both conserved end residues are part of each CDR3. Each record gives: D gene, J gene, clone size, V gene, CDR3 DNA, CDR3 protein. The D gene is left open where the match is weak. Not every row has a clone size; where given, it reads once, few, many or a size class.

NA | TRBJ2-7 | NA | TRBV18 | TGTGCCAGCTCACCGCTGGACAGCTACGAGCAGTACTTC | CASSPLDSYEQYF
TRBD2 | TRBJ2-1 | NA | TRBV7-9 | TGTGCCAGCATAGCGGGAGGGCCGTCCTACAATGAGCAGTTCTTC | CASIAGGPSYNEQFF
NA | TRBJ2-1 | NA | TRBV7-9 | TGTGCCAGCAGCCCCACGGGACAAGTAAACAATGAGCAGTTCTTC | CASSPTGQVNNEQFF
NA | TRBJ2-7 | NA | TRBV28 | TGTGCCAGCACCTCCGCGGGGACAGCCTCCTACGAGCAGTACTTC | CASTSAGTASYEQYF
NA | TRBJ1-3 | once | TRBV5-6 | TGTGCCAGCAGCTTGAGGGGGAGTCCTGGAAACACCATATATTTT | CASSLRGSPGNTIYF
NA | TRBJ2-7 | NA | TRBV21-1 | TGTGCCAGCATGGAGGCCTCCTACGAGCAGTACTTC | CASMEASYEQYF
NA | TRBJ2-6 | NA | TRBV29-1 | TGCAGTGCGCAGGGCTCTGGGGCCAACGTCCTGACTTTC | CSAQGSGANVLTF
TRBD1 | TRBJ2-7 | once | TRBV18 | TGTGCCAGCTCACCTTCCGGACAGGGGGAGCAGTACTTC | CASSPSGQGEQYF
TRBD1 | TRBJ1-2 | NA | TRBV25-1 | TGTGCCAGCAGTGCCAACAGGGGTGGCTACACCTTC | CASSANRGGYTF
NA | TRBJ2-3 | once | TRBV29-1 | TGCAGCGGAGGGGGATCCCTCACAGATACGCAGTATTTT | CSGGGSLTDTQYF
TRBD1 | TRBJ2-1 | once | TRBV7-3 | TGTGCCAGCAGCTTCCCGGGACAGGGGGCCAATGAGCAGTTCTTC | CASSFPGQGANEQFF
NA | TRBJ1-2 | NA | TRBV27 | TGTGCCAGCAGTTTATCACCTAGGGGCCCCGAAACCCCAAGCTATGGCTACACCTTC | CASSLSPRGPETPSYGYTF
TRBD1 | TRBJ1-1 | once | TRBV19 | TGTGCCAGTAGTATGGGACAGACATCGAACACTGAAGCTTTCTTT | CASSMGQTSNTEAFF
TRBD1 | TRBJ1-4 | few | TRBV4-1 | TGCGCCAGCAGCCAGTTGACAGGGTTTGAAAAACTGTTTTTT | CASSQLTGFEKLFF
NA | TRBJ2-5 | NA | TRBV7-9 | TGTGCCAGCAGCTTAGCTCTCAGGGGAACCCAAGAGACCCAGTACTTC | CASSLALRGTQETQYF
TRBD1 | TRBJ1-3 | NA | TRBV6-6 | TGTGCCAGCAGTTCCGTCAGGGGGGGAAACACCATATATTTT | CASSSVRGGNTIYF
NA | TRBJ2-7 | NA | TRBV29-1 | TGCAGCCACCGGGACACTTCCTACGAGCAGTACTTC | CSHRDTSYEQYF
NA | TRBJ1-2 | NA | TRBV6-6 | TGTGCCAGCGGTGATTTGGCCGCTAACTATGGCTACACCTTC | CASGDLAANYGYTF
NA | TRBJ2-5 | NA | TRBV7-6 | TGTGCCAGCAGCTACAGGGAAGAGACCCAGTACTTC | CASSYREETQYF
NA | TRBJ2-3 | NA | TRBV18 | TGTGCCAGCTCACCACCGAGTGCCACAGATACGCAGTATTTT | CASSPPSATDTQYF
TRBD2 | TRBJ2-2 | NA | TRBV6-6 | TGTGCCAGCAGGGCCCTGGCGGGGGCCGGGGAGCTGTTTTTT | CASRALAGAGELFF
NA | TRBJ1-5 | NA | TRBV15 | TGTGCCACCAGCAGAGGGTGGGGGGGCTCCAATCAGCCCCAGCATTTT | CATSRGWGGSNQPQHF
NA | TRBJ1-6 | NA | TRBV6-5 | TGTGCCAGCAGGCCCCAGGGTCTCCAATCATCACCCCTCCACTTT | CASRPQGLQSSPLHF
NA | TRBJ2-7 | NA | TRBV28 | TGTGCCAGCAGTTCCAATTTCCCCTACGAGCAGTACTTC | CASSSNFPYEQYF
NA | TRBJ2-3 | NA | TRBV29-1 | TGCAGCGTTGAAGGGGGGACAACCTCTAGCACAGATACGCAGTATTTT | CSVEGGTTSSTDTQYF
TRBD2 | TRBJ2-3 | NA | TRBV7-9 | TGTGCCAGCAGCTTAGACGGGACTACAACAGATACGCAGTATTTT | CASSLDGTTTDTQYF
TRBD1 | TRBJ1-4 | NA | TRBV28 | TGTGCCAGCAGTTCTGGCAGGGGGCCTGTTAATGAAAAACTGTTTTTT | CASSSGRGPVNEKLFF
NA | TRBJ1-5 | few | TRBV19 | TGTGCCAGTAGTAGTACCGGGATGTATCAGCCCCAGCATTTT | CASSSTGMYQPQHF
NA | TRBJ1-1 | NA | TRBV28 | TGTGCCAGCTACAGCCCGGCCCCCACGAACACTGAAGCTTTCTTT | CASYSPAPTNTEAFF
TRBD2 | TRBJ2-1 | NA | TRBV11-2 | TGTGCCAGCAGCTTAGCCGGAATAGCGGGAAGGGATGAGCAGTTCTTC | CASSLAGIAGRDEQFF
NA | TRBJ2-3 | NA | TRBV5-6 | TGTGCCAGCAGCTTGTACAGGGACACAGATACGCAGTATTTT | CASSLYRDTDTQYF
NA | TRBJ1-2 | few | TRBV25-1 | TGTGCCAGCAGACATTCAGTATCAGGGGATGGCTACACCTTC | CASRHSVSGDGYTF
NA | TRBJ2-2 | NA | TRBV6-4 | TGTGCCAGCAGTGACCTCGAAGGGGGGAGGGCCCGAACCGGGGAGCTGTTTTTT | CASSDLEGGRARTGELFF
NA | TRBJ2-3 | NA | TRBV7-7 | TGTGCTAGCAGCTTAGCGCAGGCCGCGAATACGCAGTATTTT | CASSLAQAANTQYF
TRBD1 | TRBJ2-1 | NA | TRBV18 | TGTGCCAGCTCACCCGGGACAGGGGTTGTGCATGAGCAGTTCTTC | CASSPGTGVVHEQFF
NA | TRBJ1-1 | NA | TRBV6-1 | TGTGCCAGCAGACCACAGGGGAACACTGAAGCTTTCTTT | CASRPQGNTEAFF
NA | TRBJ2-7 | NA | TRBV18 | TGTGCCAGCTCACCGGGCGACAGGCCCGTCGAGCAGTACTTC | CASSPGDRPVEQYF
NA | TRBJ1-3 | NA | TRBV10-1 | TGCGCCAGCAGTGAGTCAAGAACAGGATTAGACACCATATATTTT | CASSESRTGLDTIYF
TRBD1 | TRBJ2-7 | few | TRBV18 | TGTGCCAGCTCACGATCGACAGGGGAAGTCTACGAGCAGTACTTC | CASSRSTGEVYEQYF
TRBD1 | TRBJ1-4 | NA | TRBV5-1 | TGCGCCAGCAGCCAGACAGGGGAGTCTGAAAAACTGTTTTTT | CASSQTGESEKLFF
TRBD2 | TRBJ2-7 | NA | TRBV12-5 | TGTGCTAGTGGTTTGGACCCCGGGACTAGCGGGAGAAATCGCTTCGGCGAGCAGTACTTC | CASGLDPGTSGRNRFGEQYF
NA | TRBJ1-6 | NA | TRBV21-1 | TGTGCCGGACTGGGGCCCCCGGACAGGGGGCGCATTATCTTCAATAATTCACCCCTCCACTTT | CAGLGPPDRGRIIFNNSPLHF
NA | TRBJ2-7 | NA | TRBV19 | TGCGCCAGTAGTAGGACTGATTCCTACGAGCAGTACTTC | CASSRTDSYEQYF
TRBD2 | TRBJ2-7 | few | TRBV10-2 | TGCGCCAGCAGTGAGTATCAACTAGCGGGCTACGAGCAGTACTTC | CASSEYQLAGYEQYF
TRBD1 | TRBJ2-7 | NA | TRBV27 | TGTGCCAGCAGTCCAAGGACAGGGTTCGGGAACTACGAGCAGTACTTC | CASSPRTGFGNYEQYF
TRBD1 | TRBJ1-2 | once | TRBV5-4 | TGTGCCAGCAGCCCGCGACCGGGACAGCGGGGCTACACCTTC | CASSPRPGQRGYTF
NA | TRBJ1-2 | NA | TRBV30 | TGTGCCTGGAGTGTACGGGCAGGGGTCGGCTATGGCTACACCTTC | CAWSVRAGVGYGYTF
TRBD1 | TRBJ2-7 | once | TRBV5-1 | TGCGCCAGCAGCTTTTATCAGGGACAGGGGGACGAGCAGTACTTC | CASSFYQGQGDEQYF
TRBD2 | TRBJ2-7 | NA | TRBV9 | TGTGCCAGCAGCCCGGGGACTAATACCTACGAGCAGTACTTC | CASSPGTNTYEQYF
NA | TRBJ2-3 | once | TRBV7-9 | TGTGCCAGCAGATCCAAGAGGCGGGTAGGAGATACGCAGTATTTT | CASRSKRRVGDTQYF
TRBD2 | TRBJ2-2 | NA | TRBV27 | TGTGCCAGCAGCCGACCAGCGGGGGGGCCGCGTATCACCGGGGAGCTGTTTTTT | CASSRPAGGPRITGELFF
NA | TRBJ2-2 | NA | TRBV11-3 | TGTGCCAGCAGCTTCAGGGGGAACACCGGGGAGCTGTTTTTT | CASSFRGNTGELFF
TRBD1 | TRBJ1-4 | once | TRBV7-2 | TGTGCCAGCGGACCGGGACAGAGAACAACTAATGAAAAACTGTTTTTT | CASGPGQRTTNEKLFF
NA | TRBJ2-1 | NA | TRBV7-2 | TGTGCCAGCAGCTTTACGGGAGCACGGAATGAGCAGTTCTTC | CASSFTGARNEQFF
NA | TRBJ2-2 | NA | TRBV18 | TGTGCCAGCTCACGAGCCCCAGGGGAGCTGTTTTTT | CASSRAPGELFF
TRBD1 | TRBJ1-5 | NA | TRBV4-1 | TGCGCCAGCAGCCCACAACCGGGGACAGGGCATCATCAGCCCCAGCATTTT | CASSPQPGTGHHQPQHF
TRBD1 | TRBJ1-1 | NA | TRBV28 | TGTGCCAGCAGTTCCCATACAGGGGCGAACACTGAAGCTTTCTTT | CASSSHTGANTEAFF
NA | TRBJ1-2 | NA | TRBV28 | TGTGCCAGCCAGGGATTGGGCTACACCTTC | CASQGLGYTF
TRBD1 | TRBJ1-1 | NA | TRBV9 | TGTGCCAGCAGCGTAGGAGACAGGGGGGAAGCTTTCTTT | CASSVGDRGEAFF